A single sample is the source of the 22 T cell receptor beta chains below, sequenced in a study of Tregs in tolerant kidney transplant recipients. Sequenced by immunoSEQ multiplex PCR; TCRdb stores in-frame clones only, minus some. In the table there are some 240,000 clones, about 80% of which are singletons. The sequencing input was CD4+ T cells from blood. These receptors were obtained from a human donor in good health.

V gene TRBV7-2 combines with J gene TRBJ2-7; 11 bases match TRBD2. The CDR3 totals 16 residues. Germline trimming cut 1 base from V and 5 bases from J; bases unmatched to any gene: 7. The germline gives CDR1 SGHTA, CDR2 FQGNSA. The CDR3 sequence: CASSLEIAGGPHEQYF. CDR3 DNA sequence: TGTGCCAGCAGCTTAGAAATAGCGGGGGGGCCCCACGAGCAGTACTTC.

In this sample, this clone turned up once. The J gene is TRBJ1-1, the V gene TRBV6-5; D not resolved. The germline V gene encodes CDR1 MNHEY and CDR2 SVGAGI. Trimming shortened V by 5 bases and J by 1 base, and 8 bases separated the two germline ends. The CDR3 runs 13 residues. CDR3 protein: CASSNDPNTEAFF. CDR3 nucleotide sequence: TGTGCCAGCAGTAACGACCCGAACACTGAAGCTTTCTTT.

The chain uses TRBV5-1 and TRBJ2-5; 8 bases are shared with TRBD1. The CDR3 has 15 residues. Germline V gives CDR1 SGHRS, CDR2 YFSETQ. J was trimmed by 2 bases and V by 4 bases; bases with no gene match: 7. The CDR3 loop reads CASSRTGITQETQYF. The CDR3 DNA reads TGCGCCAGCAGCCGGACAGGGATAACTCAAGAGACCCAGTACTTC.

J is TRBJ1-1 and V is TRBV14, with D maybe TRBD1 (6 bases). The germline CDR1 and CDR2 sequences are SGHDN and FVKESK. V was cut by 7 bases and J by 3 bases, with 15 bases left in between. CDR3 length: 14 residues. CDR3 residues: CASTADSMDTEAFF. The DNA of the CDR3 is TGTGCCAGCACCGCGGACAGCATGGACACTGAAGCTTTCTTT.

V is TRBV10-1 and J is TRBJ2-2; D not certain. Germline V lookup: CDR1 WNHNN, CDR2 SYGVQD (reference sequence). Trimming left V 6 bases short and J 2 bases short, with 1 base between. The CDR3 loop spans 11 amino acids. The CDR3 bases are TGCGCCAGCAGCAACACCGGGGAGCTGTTTTTT. Residues: CASSNTGELFF.

The chain carries TRBV4-2 and TRBJ2-3, with TRBD2 as a possible D gene (6 bases). V dropped 3 bases and J dropped 8 bases, with 15 bases sitting between them. The CDR3 covers 14 residues. The germline V gene encodes CDR1 LGHNA and CDR2 YNFKEQ. The CDR3 region is CASSQRTGEATQYF. The CDR3 DNA is TGTGCCAGCAGCCAGAGAACGGGAGAGGCTACGCAGTATTTT.

The J gene is TRBJ1-5, the V gene TRBV12-5; TRBD1 matches at 8 bases. In germline, CDR1 is LGHNT, CDR2 FRNRAP. Trimming took 4 bases from V and 4 from J; bases not matched to a gene: 15. The CDR3 spans 18 residues. CDR3 nucleotide sequence: TGTGCTAGTGGTTCGCTGTGGGACAGGAGGGGGGCTAATCAGCCCCAGCATTTT. Translation gives CASGSLWDRRGANQPQHF.

The chain joins TRBV19 to TRBJ2-3; 12 positions agree with TRBD2. Germline CDR1 LNHDA, CDR2 SQIVND (reference sequence). Trimming removed 5 bases from V and 2 bases from J; junction bases left unmatched: 5. There are 16 residues in the CDR3. The CDR3 nucleotides read TGTGCCAGTAGTCTGCTAGCGGGGGGGGTCACAGATACGCAGTATTTT. Translated: CASSLLAGGVTDTQYF.

The V call is TRBV6-1, the J call TRBJ2-5, with 9 bases lining up with TRBD1. Judging by the DNA end, TRBJ2-7 fits better; the J call may be wrong. The germline gives CDR1 MNHNS, CDR2 SASEGT. There are 16 residues in the CDR3. The CDR3 coding sequence is TGTGCCAGCAGTGATCGGGGACAGGGAGCATCCTACGAGCAGTACTTC. Translation gives CASSDRGQGASYEQYF.

V and J are TRBV18 and TRBJ1-1; 11 bases are shared with TRBD1. Trimming removed 8 bases from V and 6 bases from J; junction bases left unmatched: 5. Germline values: CDR1 KGHSH, CDR2 LQKENI. The CDR3 consists of 13 residues. The CDR3 region is CASAGQGGAEAFF. In nucleotides, the CDR3 is TGTGCCAGCGCGGGACAGGGGGGCGCTGAAGCTTTCTTT.

The rearrangement uses TRBV11-2 and TRBJ1-1; D might be TRBD1 (6 bases). Trimming left V 1 base short and J 5 bases short, with 11 bases between. The CDR3 is made up of 14 amino acids. Looked up from germline, CDR1 is SGHAT and CDR2 is FQNNGV. CDR3: CASSLVRGRTEAFF. The CDR3 nucleotides are TGTGCCAGCAGCTTAGTCAGGGGTAGGACTGAAGCTTTCTTT.

This chain uses TRBV6-1 with TRBJ1-2, with a weak D call TRBD1 (5 bases). CDR3 size: 15 residues. The V gene's germline CDR1 is MNHNS and CDR2 SASEGT. V was trimmed by 0 bases and J by 3 bases, leaving 11 bases between them. CDR3: CASSEAQGVDYGYTF. The CDR3 nucleotides read TGTGCCAGCAGTGAAGCTCAGGGAGTTGACTATGGCTACACCTTC.

The CDR3 bases are TGCGCCAGCAGTGAGTCGACTAGCGGTGTAACTAGCACAGATACGCAGTATTTT. Residues: CASSESTSGVTSTDTQYF. This chain connects TRBV10-1 to TRBJ2-3; TRBD2 matches 9 bases. This CDR3 contains 18 residues. Trimming cost V 0 bases and J 0 bases; bases outside gene matches: 7. CDR1 and CDR2 (germline): WNHNN, SYGVQD (reference sequence).

There are a few counts of this clone. The chain employs TRBV27 and TRBJ2-2; the D gene is possibly TRBD1 (5 bases). The germline V gene encodes CDR1 MNHEY and CDR2 SMNVEV (reference sequence). This CDR3 is 15 amino acids long. Trimming took off 5 bases at V and 3 bases at J, with 13 bases between the two ends. The CDR3 coding sequence is TGTGCCAGCAGTCCCAGGGAAATTTACACCGGGGAGCTGTTTTTT. Translating gives CASSPREIYTGELFF.

CDR3 nucleotides: TGTGCCAGCAAGAAACAGGGAACCCCTAACTATGGCTACACCTTC. This codes for CASKKQGTPNYGYTF. V and J are TRBV2 and TRBJ1-2, with D maybe TRBD1 (6 bases). V was trimmed by 7 bases and J by 0 bases, leaving 15 bases between them. This CDR3 is 15 amino acids long. Germline V gives CDR1 SNHLY, CDR2 FYNNEI. Complete variable domain (other parts from reference TRBV2 and TRBJ1-2): EPEVTQTPSHQVTQMGQEVILRCVPISNHLYFYWYRQILGQKVEFLVSFYNNEISEKSEIFDDQFSVERPDGSNFTLKIRSTKLEDSAMYFCASKKQGTPNYGYTFGSGTRLTVV.

The chain has TRBV19 and TRBJ1-2; possible D gene TRBD1, 5 bases. CDR3 length: 15 amino acids. The ends were cut back, 7 bases at V and 1 base at J, with 16 bases in the middle. Germline CDR1 and CDR2: LNHDA and SQIVND (reference sequence). The CDR3 sequence: CASTPLGGVNYGYTF. DNA of the CDR3: TGTGCCAGTACCCCCCTGGGAGGGGTTAACTATGGCTACACCTTC.

The genes are TRBV4-1 and TRBJ2-1; 11 bases line up with TRBD2. J gave up 2 bases and V 6 bases, and 6 bases lay outside the gene matches. There are 16 residues in the CDR3. CDR1 is MGHRA and CDR2 is YSYEKL in the germline V gene. The CDR3 DNA reads as TGCGCCAGCAGTCTACTAGCGGGGGAAACCTACAATGAGCAGTTCTTC. Its protein product is CASSLLAGETYNEQFF.

The chain carries TRBV7-2 and TRBJ2-4, with TRBD2 identical over 9 bases. CDR1 is SGHTA and CDR2 is FQGNSA in the germline V gene. The CDR3 totals 18 residues. V lost 1 base, J lost 1 base, and 8 bases stayed unmatched. CDR3 sequence: CASSLGLAGGPAKNIQYF. The CDR3 DNA reads TGTGCCAGCAGCTTAGGTCTGGCGGGAGGGCCGGCCAAAAACATTCAGTACTTC. The whole variable domain, filled in from reference TRBV7-2 and TRBJ2-4, reads GAGVSQSPSNKVTEKGKDVELRCDPISGHTALYWYRQSLGQGLEFLIYFQGNSAPDKSGLPSDRFSAERTGGSVSTLTIQRTQQEDSAVYLCASSLGLAGGPAKNIQYFGAGTRLSVL.

This chain links TRBV6-1 with TRBJ2-3; a weak D match, TRBD1 (6 bases). From germline, CDR1 is MNHNS and CDR2 SASEGT. This CDR3 is 20 amino acids long. V shed 3 bases and J shed 2 bases, with 27 bases lying between them. CDR3 amino acids: CASSDKRPGHPQRYTDTQYF. Written as DNA, the CDR3 is TGTGCCAGCAGTGACAAAAGACCGGGACACCCTCAAAGATACACAGATACGCAGTATTTT.

The chain links TRBV7-9 to TRBJ1-4; D might be TRBD1 (6 bases). CDR1 and CDR2 (germline): SEHNR, FQNEAQ (reference sequence). Trimming stripped 3 bases from V and 8 bases from J, with 16 bases between. This CDR3 comprises 15 residues. CDR3 amino acids: CASSFYRAPWEKLFF. The CDR3 DNA is TGTGCCAGCAGCTTCTACAGGGCCCCTTGGGAAAAACTGTTTTTT.

The V call is TRBV18, the J call TRBJ1-6; 7 bases map to TRBD1. The germline V gene has CDR1 KGHSH and CDR2 LQKENI. This CDR3 is 16 amino acids long. V shed 4 bases and J 6 bases; nucleotides not matched to a gene: 9. The CDR3 reads CASSLSPGQRNSPLHF. DNA of the CDR3: TGTGCCAGCTCACTATCCCCGGGACAGCGTAATTCACCCCTCCACTTT.

The chain has TRBV11-1 and TRBJ2-1, with D possibly being TRBD1 or TRBD2 (7 bases each). Germline CDR1 reads SGHAT; CDR2 reads FQDESV (reference sequence). The CDR3 spans 15 residues. Trimming took off 4 bases at V and 10 bases at J, with 20 bases between the two ends. CDR3 sequence (DNA): TGTGCCAGCAGCTCAGGGGGGGTTGACAGGGAGGAGCAGTTCTTC. Translating it yields CASSSGGVDREEQFF.